What follows is one TCR beta chain and its context. Its specificity is unknown. This record comes from a study of cytomegalovirus exposure and HLA in healthy donors. Across the study: Counted in an early data release were some 81 million unique TCRs from HLA-typed donors. Study-wide results and limits: Previous analysis showed most TCR beta V segments were productive about 90% or about 30% of the time. Based on reports, TCR beta sequences accurately predicted HLA-A and HLA-B alleles for most subjects.

The PCR contained 60 Vbeta and 13 Jbeta primers. Sequencing was performed with immunoSEQ multiplex PCR; in TCRdb, only in-frame clones are kept and a portion is missing. Altogether about 98,000 clones are present, around 75% being singletons, with the ten largest covering about a tenth. The sample taken for sequencing was PBMCs. This TCR was sampled from a man between 18 and 35 years old in good health and CMV-seropositive.

CDR3 sequence: CASSPGTGPGTEAFF. CDR3 nucleotide sequence: TGTGCCAGCTCACCGGGGACAGGGCCAGGGACTGAAGCTTTCTTT. The chain carries TRBV18 and TRBJ1-1; 9 bases line up with TRBD1. CDR3 length: 15 amino acids. The germline V gene has CDR1 KGHSH and CDR2 LQKENI. With V trimmed by 3 bases and J by 5 bases, 7 bases remained unmatched.